The next 21 T cell receptor beta chains were all read from a single sample in a study of graft-versus-host responses after intestinal transplantation. Clones were sequenced by immunoSEQ multiplex PCR, and TCRdb holds only the in-frame ones, with some missing. The sample has 80,000 to 95,000 clones; approximately 90% are singletons. No antigen is known for these receptors. Sample: unstimulated CD4+ T cells sorted from spleen or lymph node cells, taken before transplant. The receptors shown here come from a human donor who was the organ donor for an intestinal transplant.

J is TRBJ2-3 and V is TRBV7-2; D gene uncertain. Germline V gene data show CDR1 as SGHTA and CDR2 as FQGNSA. This CDR3 has 14 residues. V was cut by 5 bases and J by 5 bases, with 14 bases left in between. CDR3 residues: CASSHSASLDTQYF. CDR3 nucleotides: TGTGCCAGCAGCCATTCCGCTAGTTTAGATACGCAGTATTTT.

V gene TRBV2 combines with J gene TRBJ2-7; TRBD1 aligns across 7 bases. Germline V gives CDR1 SNHLY, CDR2 FYNNEI. Unmatched junction bases numbered 16, after V lost 6 bases and J lost 5 bases. The CDR3 runs 16 residues. The CDR3 coding sequence is TGTGCCAGCAGAGAGCTAAGGGGGCCCCTCTTAAACGAGCAGTACTTC. Translating gives CASRELRGPLLNEQYF.

The chain recombines TRBV29-1 with TRBJ2-3; 10 bases match TRBD2. CDR1 and CDR2 (germline): SQVTM, ANQGSEA. V gave up 6 bases and J gave up 4 bases; unmatched junction bases: 7. There are 14 residues in the CDR3. The CDR3 DNA is TGCAGCGTCTCCACTAGCGGGAAGTCAGATACGCAGTATTTT. Protein: CSVSTSGKSDTQYF.

The rearrangement uses TRBV13 and TRBJ2-2; D ambiguous. CDR1 is PRHDT and CDR2 is FYEKMQ in the germline V gene (reference sequence). V lost 1 base, J lost 5 bases, and 8 bases lay in between. This CDR3 has 14 amino acids. The CDR3 loop is CASSLDTQTGELFF. DNA for the CDR3: TGTGCCAGCAGCTTAGACACACAAACCGGGGAGCTGTTTTTT.

This chain uses TRBV12-5 with TRBJ2-4, with 10 positions matching TRBD1. The CDR3 covers 16 residues. Germline CDR1 and CDR2: LGHNT and FRNRAP. V was clipped by 5 bases and J by 8 bases; unmatched bases: 12. CDR3: CASGLSGGTGEDIQYF. DNA for the CDR3: TGTGCTAGTGGTCTCTCAGGGGGGACAGGGGAGGACATTCAGTACTTC. The complete variable domain, with remaining parts taken from reference TRBV12-5 and TRBJ2-4, reads DARVTQTPRHKVTEMGQEVTMRCQPILGHNTVFWYRQTMMQGLELLAYFRNRAPLDDSGMPKDRFSAEMPDATLATLKIQPSEPRDSAVYFCASGLSGGTGEDIQYFGAGTRLSVL.

A single count supports this clone. In nucleotides, the CDR3 is TGTGCCAGCAGCTTCCTGAGGGGACAGGTCTCAGATACGCAGTATTTT. This translates into CASSFLRGQVSDTQYF. This chain links TRBV7-9 with TRBJ2-3, with 8 bases identical to TRBD1. In germline, CDR1 is SEHNR, CDR2 FQNEAQ (reference sequence). CDR3 length: 16 residues. V shed 3 bases, J shed 4 bases, and the junction held 9 bases outside the gene matches. Full variable domain (outside the CDR3, taken from reference TRBV7-9 and TRBJ2-3): DTGVSQNPRHKITKRGQNVTFRCDPISEHNRLYWYRQTLGQGPEFLTYFQNEAQLEKSRLLSDRFSAERPKGSFSTLEIQRTEQGDSAMYLCASSFLRGQVSDTQYFGPGTRLTVL.

The V call is TRBV6-1, the J call TRBJ1-6, with a possible D match to TRBD1 (5 bases). Germline assignment: CDR1 MNHNS and CDR2 SASEGT. The CDR3 loop spans 14 amino acids. Between the trimmed V and J ends, which lost 8 bases and 2 bases, there was a span of 10 bases. Written as DNA, the CDR3 is TGTGCCAGCTGCAGGGTGGCCTATAATTCACCCCTCCACTTT. Its protein is CASCRVAYNSPLHF.

This chain uses TRBV5-1 with TRBJ2-5; 9 bases are a match to TRBD1. V was pared by 8 bases and J by 1 base, with 3 bases of the junction left unmatched. The germline V gene encodes CDR1 SGHRS and CDR2 YFSETQ. This CDR3 comprises 13 residues. CDR3 residues: CASMGQGQETQYF. CDR3 DNA sequence: TGCGCCAGTATGGGACAGGGCCAAGAGACCCAGTACTTC.

J is TRBJ2-7 and V is TRBV28, with D possibly being TRBD1 (6 bases). The germline V and J ends were trimmed by 6 bases and 4 bases, with 10 bases remaining between them. The CDR3 contains 12 residues. Germline CDR1 reads MDHEN; CDR2 reads SYDVKM. Here the CDR3 reads CASSRTVYEQYF. CDR3 DNA sequence: TGTGCCAGCAGCCGGACAGTGTACGAGCAGTACTTC.

The genes are TRBV25-1 and TRBJ2-7, with 8 bases fitting TRBD1. J was trimmed by 3 bases and V by 6 bases; bases with no gene match: 10. Germline CDR1 and CDR2: MGHDK and SYGVNS. The CDR3 has 15 residues. CDR3 loop: CASSVIGTGVYEQYF. CDR3 DNA sequence: TGTGCCAGCAGCGTCATCGGGACAGGAGTCTACGAGCAGTACTTC.

The sample holds one count of this clone. The chain uses TRBV19 and TRBJ2-5; D is unclear. Germline V lookup: CDR1 LNHDA, CDR2 SQIVND (reference sequence). The CDR3 length is 13 residues. The ends were cut back, 5 bases at V and 0 bases at J, with 7 bases in the middle. CDR3: CASSYLYQETQYF. In DNA form, the CDR3 reads TGTGCCAGTAGTTATTTGTACCAAGAGACCCAGTACTTC. The full variable domain, its missing parts supplied by reference TRBV19 and TRBJ2-5, is DGGITQSPKYLFRKEGQNVTLSCEQNLNHDAMYWYRQDPGQGLRLIYYSQIVNDFQKGDIAEGYSVSREKKESFPLTVTSAQKNPTAFYLCASSYLYQETQYFGPGTRLLVL.

V usage is TRBV7-9 and J usage is TRBJ2-1; 13 nucleotides align to TRBD2. Germline V CDR1 and CDR2: SEHNR, FQNEAQ (reference sequence). The V gene end was trimmed by 1 base and the J gene end by 6 bases; junction bases not matched to a gene: 0. The CDR3 is 15 amino acids. CDR3 DNA: TGTGCCAGCAGCTTAGGGACTAGCGGGAGCAATGAGCAGTTCTTC. Translation: CASSLGTSGSNEQFF.

This rearrangement joins TRBV28 to TRBJ2-2; D might be TRBD2 (6 bases). The germline V and J ends were trimmed by 8 bases and 4 bases, with 14 bases remaining between them. Germline V gene lookup returns CDR1 MDHEN and CDR2 SYDVKM. The CDR3 length is 14 residues. The CDR3 region is CASQIGGITGELFF. The CDR3, as DNA: TGTGCCAGCCAAATCGGAGGGATCACCGGGGAGCTGTTTTTT. The full variable domain, rest sourced from reference TRBV28 and TRBJ2-2, is DVKVTQSSRYLVKRTGEKVFLECVQDMDHENMFWYRQDPGLGLRLIYFSYDVKMKEKGDIPEGYSVSREKKERFSLILESASTNQTSMYLCASQIGGITGELFFGEGSRLTVL.

The chain carries TRBV6-4 and TRBJ1-2; 9 bases align to TRBD1. The CDR3 sequence is 12 residues long. The ends lost 6 bases at V and 7 bases at J; junction bases unmatched: 3. Germline-derived CDR1 and CDR2 are MRHNA and SNTAGT. CDR3 sequence reads: CASRADRGGYTF. The DNA for the CDR3 is TGTGCCAGCAGAGCGGACAGGGGTGGCTACACCTTC.

The chain couples TRBV6-1 to TRBJ2-1; 9 positions agree with TRBD2. CDR3 length equals 14 residues. J gave up 6 bases and V 4 bases, and 4 bases lay outside the gene matches. Germline CDR1 MNHNS, CDR2 SASEGT. CDR3 residues: CASSVLAGTNEQFF. The CDR3 nucleotides read TGTGCCAGCAGTGTCCTAGCGGGGACCAATGAGCAGTTCTTC.

This clone was counted a single time. The rearrangement links TRBV7-9 to TRBJ2-5; D is perhaps TRBD2 (5 bases). Germline CDR1 SEHNR, CDR2 FQNEAQ (reference sequence). The CDR3 has 15 amino acids. V lost 0 bases to trimming and J lost 0 bases, with 8 bases between them. CDR3: CASSLAPRDQETQYF. The CDR3 nucleotides are TGTGCCAGCAGCTTAGCCCCGCGGGACCAAGAGACCCAGTACTTC.

This sequence joins TRBV19 and TRBJ1-2, with D maybe TRBD1 (5 bases). V was pared by 10 bases and J by 1 base, with 19 bases between. The length of the CDR3 is 15 residues. Germline V CDR1 and CDR2: LNHDA, SQIVND (reference sequence). CDR3 nucleotide sequence: TGTGCCACCCAAAGGGGAAACCTCCTTAACTATGGCTACACCTTC. This gives the protein CATQRGNLLNYGYTF.

V usage is TRBV7-2 and J usage is TRBJ2-3; no clear D. There are 14 residues in the CDR3. The germline CDR1 and CDR2 sequences are SGHTA and FQGNSA. Trimming took off 5 bases at V and 10 bases at J, with 19 bases between the two ends. CDR3 sequence (DNA): TGTGCCAGCAGCCCACTGACCCTTCCGGGTGCGCAGTATTTT. Amino acid sequence: CASSPLTLPGAQYF.

This chain connects TRBV27 to TRBJ2-2, with 7 bases lining up with TRBD2. The length of the CDR3 is 15 residues. V shed 6 bases and J 4 bases; nucleotides not matched to a gene: 8. Germline V gene data show CDR1 as MNHEY and CDR2 as SMNVEV (reference sequence). CDR3 in amino acids: CASSPWGGITGELFF. CDR3 in DNA: TGTGCCAGCAGCCCCTGGGGGGGTATCACCGGGGAGCTGTTTTTT.

This chain joins TRBV10-3 and TRBJ2-7; 8 nucleotides align to TRBD1. CDR1 and CDR2 from the germline V gene are ENHRY and SYGVKD. With 6 bases clipped from V and 2 bases from J, the junction kept 3 bases outside the gene matches. The CDR3 runs 13 residues. The CDR3 sequence is CAIRATGAYEQYF. In DNA, the CDR3 is TGTGCCATCAGGGCGACAGGGGCCTACGAGCAGTACTTC.

The CDR3 sequence is CASGGQGDQETQYF. The DNA of the CDR3 is TGTGCCAGCGGGGGACAGGGGGACCAAGAGACCCAGTACTTC. The chain uses TRBV5-4 and TRBJ2-5; TRBD1 aligns across 11 bases. CDR3 size: 14 residues. J gave up 0 bases and V 7 bases, and 2 bases lay outside the gene matches. From germline, CDR1 is SGHNT and CDR2 YYREEE (reference sequence).